This T cell receptor (beta chain) was sequenced during a study of blood T cell repertoires in COVID-19. About the research overall: Sites in the United States, Italy and Spain provided acute and convalescent COVID-19 samples.

This clone was found once. Germline loops: CDR1 SGHTA, CDR2 FQGNSA. This CDR3 region has 17 residues. Losses at the gene ends were 1 base for V and 4 bases for J; bases not matched to a gene: 6. Sequenced by immunoSEQ multiplex PCR; TCRdb stores in-frame clones only, minus some. Found here are 200,000 to 250,000 clones, around nine tenths of them singletons; the top ten hold over 6%. This chain joins TRBV7-2 and TRBJ1-4; 10 bases fit TRBD1. The sequence came from a woman in her 70s with active or convalescent COVID-19. Sequenced material: peripheral blood. CDR3 in DNA: TGTGCCAGCAGCTTAGAACGGACAGGGGGGGTTAATGAAAAACTGTTTTTT. Translating gives CASSLERTGGVNEKLFF.